This T cell receptor (beta chain) originates from a study of neurological immune-mediated disorders (dated by TCRdb to about 2019). For the wider study: The study compared peripheral blood TCR-beta repertoires of HTLV-I-associated myelopathy (HAM/TSP) patients, multiple sclerosis patients and healthy controls using UMI-based sequencing. Alongside PBMC samples, the set of some 100 TCR-beta libraries contained longitudinal samples, technical triplicates, and paired CD4+ and CD8+ T-cell subsets that had been sorted. Technical triplicate libraries were sequenced to precisely calculate how much the frequency of each individual clone varied. The cohort was made up of 68 subjects, consisting of around 15 HAM/TSP patients, 35 or so multiple sclerosis patients and roughly 20 healthy controls.

The paper as a whole reports these results and caveats: TCR clonal expansion was highest in HAM/TSP patients and lowest in MS patients, with MS patients falling below even healthy controls. Expanded clones from different subjects shared no identical CDR3 amino acid sequences, which suggests that TCR-beta repertoires were private in all groups.

This clonotype was counted at least ten times. No antigen is known for it. Base qualities are missing; no much larger clone stands one base away. The time point label corresponds to: technical triplicate 1. Libraries from unsorted PBMCs were made from 2 million PBMCs kept in RNAlater at -80 degrees C until RNA extraction. Peripheral blood was subjected to Ficoll-Hypaque density gradient centrifugation to isolate PBMCs, which were then cryopreserved in liquid nitrogen. cDNA was synthesized by template-switch 5'RACE using a primer carrying a 10-nucleotide random unique molecular identifier by which each TCR transcript was tagged. Every sequencing run yielded over 160 million TCR-beta sequences covering 15-18 subjects. The RNeasy kit was used to extract total RNA. TCR-beta VDJ regions were amplified with primers for the TCR constant region and the 5'RACE anchor, using the KAPA Real-time Library Amplification kit. A first PCR added sample indexes and Illumina adaptors, after which a second PCR increased the library yield. The roughly 650 bp TCR product was size-selected on a 2% E-gel SizeSelection system after Ampure bead purification. Library quality was checked on a Bioanalyzer, concentration was measured with Qubit, and libraries were quantified with the Kapa Library Quantification kit before pooling. An Illumina HiSeq 2500 sequenced the libraries paired-end 2 x 150 bp. To increase sequence diversity, about 23-30% phiX was spiked into each library pool. In the original analysis: Quality-filtered reads were processed with the UMI-based MiGEC pipeline, which removed over 75% of raw TCR sequences during error correction. VDJ genes were aligned to IMGT germline references, and clonotypes were defined by unique CDR3 amino acid sequence plus V-J genes. Clonal expansion, Shannon diversity and CDR3 relatedness were evaluated with VDJtools (CalcPairwiseDistances, ClusterSamples), while phylogenetic trees were built in CLCbio workbench. Clones with at least 8 unique UMIs were defined as expanded, with this threshold being based on coefficient-of-variation modelling across technical triplicates. The public sequencing data were trimmed at Q25 with fastp and processed into clonotypes with MiXCR by TCRdb, which kept only in-frame beta chains. Identical CDR3 proteins give one entry, which carries the most common genes and DNA. What appears here as the V and J calls and clone size reflects TCRdb's work, not the paper's. The sample table records about 36,000 distinct CDR3 sequences; 11% of these occur just once. Approximately 3.5% of the sample is held by the ten biggest clonotypes.

The CDR3 numbers 15 residues from cysteine through phenylalanine. Left in the record is the CDR3 DNA by itself, 45 bases read in frame from the first base. CDR1 and CDR2, per the germline V gene, are ENHRY and SYGVKD. Ends trimmed: V by 2 bases, J by 7 bases; bases unmatched to a gene: 4. Specimen: PBMCs. This receptor was identified in a man in his sixties with HTLV-1-associated myelopathy (HAM/TSP). The rearrangement joined TRBV10-3 to TRBJ2-1; 11 of the junction bases match TRBD2. The DNA reads as follows: TGTGCCATCAGTGAGACTAGCGGGAGTATAAATGAGCAGTTCTTC. Its translation reads: CAISETSGSINEQFF.